The next 32 T cell receptor beta chains were all read from a single sample in a study of cytomegalovirus exposure and HLA in healthy donors. With 60 Vbeta and 13 Jbeta primers, the PCR was carried out. TCRdb keeps only in-frame clones here, not all; method: immunoSEQ multiplex PCR. The repertoire holds some 96,000 clones, with under 85% as singletons. The source material was PBMCs. These receptors were obtained from a man between 35 and 55 years old in good health and CMV-seronegative.

The chain couples TRBV18 to TRBJ2-7, with 7 bases identical to TRBD1. The CDR3 totals 14 residues. Germline V gene data show CDR1 as KGHSH and CDR2 as LQKENI. V trimming: 4 bases; J trimming: 3 bases; junction bases outside the gene matches: 6. CDR3 protein: CASSLDTGVYEQYF. The CDR3, as DNA: TGTGCCAGCTCACTGGATACAGGGGTCTACGAGCAGTACTTC.

As concerns this clone: Within the sample, other DNA sequences also encode this same CDR3. The chain is built from TRBV19 and TRBJ2-5, with D possibly TRBD1 on 6 matching bases. Per the germline V gene, CDR1 is LNHDA and CDR2 is SQIVND (reference sequence). This CDR3 region has 14 residues. Deletions cut 5 bases from V and 0 bases from J, with 10 bases between. The CDR3 reads CASSSGQYQETQYF. The CDR3 DNA reads as TGTGCCAGTAGTTCCGGACAGTACCAAGAGACCCAGTACTTC.

The chain is built from TRBV15 and TRBJ2-7, with unresolved D. Trimming removed 4 bases from V and 7 bases from J, with 8 bases in between. The CDR3 spans 11 residues. Germline V gives CDR1 LNHNV, CDR2 YYDKDF (reference sequence). CDR3 nucleotides: TGTGCCACCAGCAACAACAGAGAGCAGTACTTC. Translation: CATSNNREQYF.

V gene TRBV9 combines with J gene TRBJ2-1; 9 nucleotides align to TRBD2. Germline V gene data show CDR1 as SGDLS and CDR2 as YYNGEE. The ends lost 4 bases at V and 4 bases at J; junction bases unmatched: 12. The CDR3 length is 17 residues. In nucleotides, the CDR3 is TGTGCCAGCAGCCCGAGAGGCGGGAGGGCCACGTACAATGAGCAGTTCTTC. Translation gives CASSPRGGRATYNEQFF.

This chain joins TRBV7-3 and TRBJ1-5, with D possibly being TRBD1 (5 bases). The germline V gene has CDR1 SGHTA and CDR2 FQGTGA. This CDR3 has 13 residues. Deletions cut 2 bases from V and 6 bases from J, with 8 bases between. The CDR3 loop is CASSLYQGQPQHF. The CDR3 nucleotides read TGTGCCAGCAGCTTATATCAGGGTCAGCCCCAGCATTTT.

V gene TRBV6-4 combines with J gene TRBJ2-3; 7 nucleotides line up with TRBD2. The V gene end was trimmed by 3 bases and the J gene end by 0 bases; junction bases not matched to a gene: 3. The CDR3 runs 15 residues. Germline loops: CDR1 MRHNA, CDR2 SNTAGT. As DNA, the CDR3 is TGTGCCAGCAGTGAAGGGCGGGGGAGCACAGATACGCAGTATTTT. This encodes CASSEGRGSTDTQYF.

This clone was counted between two and nine times. The gene calls are TRBV6-4 and TRBJ2-7; D remains ambiguous. The CDR3 sequence is 18 residues long. V lost 0 bases and J lost 2, with 20 bases in between. Germline loops: CDR1 MRHNA, CDR2 SNTAGT. CDR3: CASSDSLSPVGLTYEQYF. The CDR3 nucleotides read TGTGCCAGCAGTGACTCTTTGTCCCCGGTGGGCCTCACCTACGAGCAGTACTTC.

The sample holds a few counts of this clone. The chain uses TRBV6-6 and TRBJ1-5, with D unclear. The germline V gene has CDR1 MNHNY and CDR2 SVGAGI (reference sequence). This CDR3 contains 13 residues. Trimming shortened V by 7 bases and J by 4 bases, and 11 bases separated the two germline ends. CDR3 bases: TGTGCCAGCAATGTCGGCGGGAATCAGCCCCAGCATTTT. Protein: CASNVGGNQPQHF.

The J gene is TRBJ2-3, the V gene TRBV30; 7 bases match TRBD1. Germline V gene lookup returns CDR1 GTSNPN and CDR2 SVGIG (reference sequence). This CDR3 spans 14 amino acids. With 3 bases clipped from V and 2 bases from J, the junction kept 5 bases outside the gene matches. CDR3 DNA sequence: TGTGCCTGGAGCACAGGGGAGTTCACAGATACGCAGTATTTT. The encoded protein is CAWSTGEFTDTQYF.

The count of this clone is one. V and J are TRBV6-5 and TRBJ2-3; no reliable D call. Germline V gene sequence: CDR1 MNHEY, CDR2 SVGAGI. V lost 7 bases to trimming and J lost 1 base, with 12 bases between them. The CDR3 has 14 amino acids. The CDR3 DNA is TGTGCCAGCAAAACCCTACCGGGCACAGATACGCAGTATTTT. Protein sequence: CASKTLPGTDTQYF.

This clone is deemed medium-sized. The V and J genes are TRBV5-6 and TRBJ2-1; 10 bases fit TRBD2. The CDR3 is made up of 17 amino acids. Per germline, CDR1 SGHDT and CDR2 YYEEEE. The V segment lost 4 bases and the J segment 7 bases; nucleotides outside the gene matches: 14. This CDR3 reads CASSGPEKTSGINEQFF. The CDR3 coding sequence is TGTGCCAGCAGCGGGCCTGAGAAAACTAGCGGGATTAATGAGCAGTTCTTC.

V and J are TRBV6-5 and TRBJ1-1; 11 positions agree with TRBD1. V was clipped by 2 bases and J by 11 bases; unmatched bases: 7. The CDR3 extends over 14 amino acids. Germline V CDR1 and CDR2: MNHEY, SVGAGI. For the CDR3, the DNA is TGTGCCAGCAGTTACAGGGACAGGGGGACTTCTGCTTTCTTT. It yields the protein CASSYRDRGTSAFF.

The CDR3 spells CASSVNPQGARTEAFF. CDR3 sequence (DNA): TGTGCCAGCAGCGTAAACCCTCAGGGGGCGCGTACTGAAGCTTTCTTT. The chain has TRBV9 and TRBJ1-1; 8 bases agree with TRBD1. CDR3 length equals 16 residues. V gave up 1 base and J gave up 5 bases; unmatched junction bases: 10. Germline CDR1 and CDR2: SGDLS and YYNGEE.

The V call is TRBV4-3, the J call TRBJ1-6; 9 positions agree with TRBD1. Germline trimming cut 4 bases from V and 8 bases from J; bases unmatched to any gene: 3. Germline CDR1 reads LGHNA; CDR2 reads YSLEER. The CDR3 has 14 amino acids. This CDR3 is CASSPGQGYSPLHF. CDR3 DNA sequence: TGCGCCAGCAGCCCGGGACAGGGTTATTCACCCCTCCACTTT.

CDR3 loop: CASSSGQGNQPQHF. In DNA, the CDR3 is TGTGCCAGCAGCTCCGGACAGGGGAATCAGCCCCAGCATTTT. The genes are TRBV7-7 and TRBJ1-5, with 9 positions matching TRBD1. The V and J ends lost 4 bases and 4 bases, in that order; junction bases with no gene match: 2. This CDR3 has 14 amino acids. The germline V gene has CDR1 SSHAT and CDR2 FNYEAQ (reference sequence).

The V call is TRBV7-9, the J call TRBJ2-5; tentatively, D is TRBD1 (7 bases). This CDR3 comprises 19 residues. V lost 4 bases to trimming and J lost 1 base, with 25 bases between them. Germline V CDR1 and CDR2: SEHNR, FQNEAQ (reference sequence). Here the CDR3 reads CASSSPRGQRGEAQETQYF. The CDR3 DNA sequence: TGTGCCAGCAGCTCCCCTCGGGGACAGAGGGGGGAGGCCCAAGAGACCCAGTACTTC.

This sequence joins TRBV7-9 and TRBJ2-3; a possible D gene is TRBD1 (5 bases). The CDR3 loop spans 15 amino acids. Germline CDR1 SEHNR, CDR2 FQNEAQ (reference sequence). V was cut by 4 bases and J by 0 bases, with 11 bases left in between. CDR3 nucleotides: TGTGCCAGCAGCTCCCGCCCAGGGAGCACAGATACGCAGTATTTT. Translating it yields CASSSRPGSTDTQYF.

This chain links TRBV7-2 with TRBJ1-4; no definite D call. The V gene lost 1 base and the J gene lost 0 bases, with 6 bases spanning the gap. Germline CDR1 and CDR2: SGHTA and FQGNSA. The CDR3 is 15 residues long. CDR3 protein: CASSLVRSTNEKLFF. The CDR3 bases are TGTGCCAGCAGCTTAGTGCGCTCAACTAATGAAAAACTGTTTTTT.

The CDR3: CASRQLSGANVLTF. CDR3 sequence (DNA): TGTGCCAGCAGACAGCTCTCTGGGGCCAACGTCCTGACTTTC. V is TRBV2 and J is TRBJ2-6; D gene ambiguous. Trimming removed 6 bases from V and 0 bases from J, with 6 bases in between. CDR1 is SNHLY and CDR2 is FYNNEI in the germline V gene. The CDR3 is 14 residues long. Using reference TRBV2 and TRBJ2-6 for the parts outside the CDR3, the full variable domain is EPEVTQTPSHQVTQMGQEVILRCVPISNHLYFYWYRQILGQKVEFLVSFYNNEISEKSEIFDDQFSVERPDGSNFTLKIRSTKLEDSAMYFCASRQLSGANVLTFGAGSRLTVL.

This chain joins TRBV7-6 and TRBJ2-3; 16 nucleotides agree with TRBD2. CDR1 and CDR2 from the germline V gene are SGHVS and FNYEAQ. The CDR3 sequence is 16 residues long. Unmatched junction bases numbered 4, after V lost 5 bases and J lost 5 bases. This CDR3 is CASSEGLAGGGDTQYF. CDR3 nucleotides: TGTGCCAGCAGCGAGGGACTAGCGGGAGGGGGAGATACGCAGTATTTT.

The V gene is TRBV29-1, the J gene TRBJ2-1; 9 nucleotides match TRBD2. CDR1 and CDR2 (germline): SQVTM, ANQGSEA. Trimming cost V 0 bases and J 0 bases; bases outside gene matches: 12. There are 19 residues in the CDR3. CDR3 bases: TGCAGCGTTGAAGATGGCCTAGCGGGACCCACCTACTCCTACAATGAGCAGTTCTTC. This sequence encodes CSVEDGLAGPTYSYNEQFF.

This clone has only one observation. The chain carries TRBV28 and TRBJ1-3, with D possibly matching TRBD1 (5 bases). V dropped 6 bases and J dropped 0 bases, with 18 bases sitting between them. The CDR3 length is 17 residues. Germline lookup yields CDR1 MDHEN and CDR2 SYDVKM. CDR3 loop: CASSYILRGSSGNTIYF. CDR3 nucleotides: TGTGCCAGCAGCTATATACTTCGGGGGTCCTCTGGAAACACCATATATTTT.

This chain uses TRBV19 with TRBJ1-1; possibly TRBD1 for D (6 bases). The V gene's germline CDR1 is LNHDA and CDR2 SQIVND (reference sequence). The CDR3 consists of 15 residues. V lost 5 bases to trimming and J lost 5 bases, with 18 bases between them. The CDR3 DNA follows: TGTGCCAGTAGTTTCAGGGGAGTAGAGAGGACTGAAGCTTTCTTT. This codes for CASSFRGVERTEAFF.

The table lists this clone with a few counts. The chain joins TRBV5-6 to TRBJ2-7; D gene unclear. The germline V gene encodes CDR1 SGHDT and CDR2 YYEEEE. The CDR3 loop spans 16 amino acids. V lost 2 bases and J lost 7, with 22 bases in between. The CDR3 nucleotides are TGTGCCAGCAGCTTTGGTTTGAGGTCCCACGATTGGGAGCAGTACTTC. This encodes CASSFGLRSHDWEQYF.

The chain joins TRBV28 to TRBJ2-7; 7 bases map to TRBD2. Germline V gene data show CDR1 as MDHEN and CDR2 as SYDVKM. The CDR3 is made up of 12 amino acids. With 6 bases clipped from V and 9 bases from J, the junction kept 8 bases outside the gene matches. In nucleotides, the CDR3 is TGTGCCAGCAGCATCCGGGAGGTTGGGCAGTACTTC. It specifies CASSIREVGQYF.

The sample holds a few counts of this clone. The V call is TRBV5-3, the J call TRBJ2-3; D gene unclear. TRBV5-3 is noted as an ORF with a role that remains uncertain. CDR3 length: 15 residues. Deletions cut 1 base from V and 7 bases from J, with 16 bases between. In DNA, the CDR3 is TGTGCCAGAAGCTTGACCGCATCGCGGTGGAATACGCAGTATTTT. This translates into CARSLTASRWNTQYF.

To note about this clone: Germline and junction disagree at one end, which may indicate a read error. The chain is built from TRBV7-9 and TRBJ1-4; a weak D match, TRBD1 (6 bases). The CDR3 length is 17 residues. The germline V gene encodes CDR1 SEHNR and CDR2 FQNEAQ (reference sequence). As DNA, the CDR3 is TGTTCCAGCAGCTTAGCTCGACAGGAGACAACTAATGAAAAACTGTTTTTT. Protein sequence: CSSSLARQETTNEKLFF.

The rearrangement joins TRBV5-1 to TRBJ2-3, with unresolved D. From germline, CDR1 is SGHRS and CDR2 YFSETQ. The CDR3 runs to 14 residues. The germline V and J ends were trimmed by 0 bases and 2 bases, with 7 bases remaining between them. DNA of the CDR3: TGCGCCAGCAGCTTGGCCAGCGACACAGATACGCAGTATTTT. It yields the protein CASSLASDTDTQYF.

The J gene is TRBJ2-7, the V gene TRBV7-8, with no clear D. The germline gives CDR1 SGHVS, CDR2 FQNEAQ. V dropped 5 bases and J dropped 5 bases, with 13 bases sitting between them. The CDR3 runs to 13 residues. CDR3 DNA sequence: TGTGCCAGCAGCCAAACGACGGGTCACGAGCAGTACTTC. This sequence encodes CASSQTTGHEQYF.

The CDR3 spells CASSLYRDNSYEQYF. The CDR3 coding sequence is TGTGCCAGCAGTTTGTACCGGGACAACTCCTACGAGCAGTACTTC. This chain uses TRBV6-5 with TRBJ2-7, with D perhaps TRBD1 (6 bases). The CDR3 is 15 amino acids. Germline loops: CDR1 MNHEY, CDR2 SVGAGI. Trimming took off 4 bases at V and 0 bases at J, with 13 bases between the two ends.

This clone was seen more than once but under ten times. The chain has TRBV5-4 and TRBJ2-1; 9 bases agree with TRBD1. The germline gives CDR1 SGHNT, CDR2 YYREEE (reference sequence). The CDR3 is 14 residues long. The junction had 9 bases not matched to a gene; V was cut back by 4 bases and J by 10 bases. The CDR3 loop reads CASSASRDRAEQFF. CDR3 bases: TGTGCCAGCAGCGCGTCCCGGGACAGGGCCGAGCAGTTCTTC. Using reference TRBV5-4 and TRBJ2-1 for the parts outside the CDR3, the full variable domain is ETGVTQSPTHLIKTRGQQVTLRCSSQSGHNTVSWYQQALGQGPQFIFQYYREEENGRGNFPPRFSGLQFPNYSSELNVNALELDDSALYLCASSASRDRAEQFFGPGTRLTVL.

The rearrangement links TRBV10-2 to TRBJ1-1; TRBD1 matches 9 bases. After removal of 5 bases from V and 11 bases from J, the junction contained 15 bases not matched to a gene. The CDR3 is 15 residues long. The germline gives CDR1 WSHSY, CDR2 SAAADI. The CDR3 here is CASSSGDRALVRAFF. CDR3 bases: TGCGCCAGCAGTTCAGGGGACAGGGCCCTAGTTCGGGCTTTCTTT.